This entry features one T cell receptor beta chain sequence. Trimming cost V 5 bases and J 3 bases; bases outside gene matches: 4. Germline CDR1 MNHEY, CDR2 SMNVEV (reference sequence). The CDR3 has 14 residues. The sample originates from a study of OX40 agonist ivuxolimab in advanced cancers. Profiled with immunoSEQ multiplex PCR; TCRdb holds only in-frame clones, not every one. The sample holds around 76,000 clones; 85% to 90% are singletons and the top ten take 10% to 15%. The source was CD4+ or CD8+ T cells sorted from blood, collected in a trial of the OX40 agonist ivuxolimab. The rearrangement uses TRBV27 and TRBJ2-3; 8 nucleotides match TRBD1. This receptor was identified in an adult with an advanced solid tumor such as melanoma, head and neck, liver or kidney cancer. Written as DNA, the CDR3 is TGTGCCAGCAGTCCAGGGGGCCTAACAGATACGCAGTATTTT. Its protein is CASSPGGLTDTQYF.